This T cell receptor beta chain comes out of a study of blood T cell repertoires in COVID-19. Across the study: Samples of COVID-19 (acute and convalescent) were obtained from the United States, Italy and Spain.

The CDR3 consists of 15 residues. The V end lost 0 bases, the J end lost 1 base, and 9 bases lay between the germline ends. Per germline, CDR1 SGDLS and CDR2 YYNGEE. Recruited during active infection, patients (from Seattle) were subsequently followed longitudinally. Measured with immunoSEQ multiplex PCR; TCRdb has only the in-frame clones, and not every one. The sample records a few hundred thousand clones, 91% being singletons. Sequencing was carried out using peripheral blood. The sequence was obtained from a person aged 18 to 30 with COVID-19, enrolled during active disease. The J gene is TRBJ2-3, the V gene TRBV9; D is ambiguous. CDR3 sequence reads: CASSVAPVGTDTQYF. In DNA, the CDR3 is TGTGCCAGCAGCGTAGCTCCGGTAGGCACAGATACGCAGTATTTT.